Each of the 9 T cell receptor beta chains below was sequenced from the same sample in a study of OX40 agonist ivuxolimab in advanced cancers. Sequencing used immunoSEQ multiplex PCR; TCRdb keeps in-frame clones, though not all of them. The data contain under 55,000 clones, over 80% of them singletons. The source material was CD4+ or CD8+ T cells sorted from blood, sampled in a trial of the OX40 agonist ivuxolimab. These receptors all come from an adult with an advanced solid tumor such as melanoma, head and neck, liver or kidney cancer.

The gene calls are TRBV19 and TRBJ2-2; the D is unclear. Germline V CDR1 and CDR2: LNHDA, SQIVND (reference sequence). This CDR3 spans 14 amino acids. The V end lost 4 bases, the J end lost 7 bases, and 13 bases lay between the germline ends. CDR3: CASSNGQDYGELFF. CDR3 bases: TGTGCCAGTAGTAACGGGCAGGATTACGGGGAGCTGTTTTTT.

This clone is medium-sized (0.01 to 0.1%) within its sample. Relative to the germline gene, one junction end is altered; a read error may explain this. This rearrangement joins TRBV18 to TRBJ2-7; 10 nucleotides align to TRBD1. The CDR3 has 14 residues. Germline CDR1 is KGHSH and CDR2 is LQKENI. The CDR3 coding sequence is TGTGCCAGCTCACTCGACAGGGGGCGCGTAAGGTGGCACTTC. Amino acid sequence: CASSLDRGRVRWHF.

The chain combines TRBV28 with TRBJ2-3, with TRBD2 matching 11 bases. The CDR3 has 14 amino acids. The germline V gene encodes CDR1 MDHEN and CDR2 SYDVKM. V was clipped by 4 bases and J by 7 bases; unmatched bases: 4. Here the CDR3 reads CASSSGTSGYTQYF. The CDR3 DNA follows: TGTGCCAGCAGTTCGGGGACTAGCGGATATACGCAGTATTTT.

The chain uses TRBV5-1 and TRBJ2-1; 10 bases fit TRBD1. Germline V lookup: CDR1 SGHRS, CDR2 YFSETQ. The CDR3 has 16 residues. V lost 4 bases to trimming and J lost 2 bases; unmatched junction nucleotides: 6. CDR3 residues: CASSLPGTGAYNEQFF. The CDR3 bases are TGCGCCAGCAGCCTCCCTGGGACAGGGGCCTACAATGAGCAGTTCTTC.

Points on this clone: Different DNA sequences within this sample yield the same CDR3. This chain links TRBV6-1 with TRBJ2-7; D is perhaps TRBD2 (5 bases). Trimming took 4 bases from V and 5 from J, leaving 24 bases between them. This CDR3 contains 17 residues. Looked up from germline, CDR1 is MNHNS and CDR2 is SASEGT. The CDR3 loop reads CASSALRSLAGFDEQYF. DNA of the CDR3: TGTGCCAGCAGTGCGCTACGCTCTCTAGCCGGTTTCGACGAGCAGTACTTC.

The chain recombines TRBV19 with TRBJ2-2, with D possibly matching TRBD1 (6 bases). Trimming took off 0 bases at V and 2 bases at J, with 25 bases between the two ends. This CDR3 is built from 21 residues. Germline V lookup: CDR1 LNHDA, CDR2 SQIVND (reference sequence). The CDR3 spells CASSIEGRVGTTPSNTGELFF. CDR3 coding DNA: TGTGCCAGTAGTATAGAAGGCAGGGTAGGGACAACCCCCAGCAACACCGGGGAGCTGTTTTTT.

V gene TRBV5-6 combines with J gene TRBJ2-7; 10 positions agree with TRBD1. Germline V lookup: CDR1 SGHDT, CDR2 YYEEEE. J gave up 3 bases and V 5 bases, and 5 bases lay outside the gene matches. The length of the CDR3 is 14 residues. CDR3 bases: TGTGCCAGCAGTCCGGGACAGGGGAACTACGAGCAGTACTTC. It yields the protein CASSPGQGNYEQYF.

The chain is built from TRBV28 and TRBJ1-1; D is unresolved. Germline assignment: CDR1 MDHEN and CDR2 SYDVKM. Trimming removed 10 bases from V and 2 bases from J, with 11 bases in between. The CDR3 loop spans 12 amino acids. For the CDR3, the DNA is TGTGCCACCCGGGAGCGTAACACTGAAGCTTTCTTT. It translates to CATRERNTEAFF.

This clone has just a few counts. The rearrangement links TRBV27 to TRBJ1-3; a weak D match, TRBD1 (6 bases). Germline V gene lookup returns CDR1 MNHEY and CDR2 SMNVEV (reference sequence). V was pared by 0 bases and J by 4 bases, with 13 bases between. The CDR3 consists of 16 residues. This CDR3 reads CASSLSQGSAGNTIYF. The CDR3 DNA follows: TGTGCCAGCAGTTTATCACAGGGCAGTGCCGGAAACACCATATATTTT.